This T cell receptor (beta chain) was obtained from a study of blood T cell repertoires in COVID-19. Methods used by the authors: Researchers report that nucleated cell counts were estimated from reference gene primer amplification. Produced via immunoSEQ multiplex PCR; TCRdb's table is partial and in-frame only. V, J and clone size are taken as reported in that table, and D and trimming were inferred from the DNA itself. The data show around 450,000 clones, with about 85% seen just once and under 2% held by the top ten. As for this clone: Within the sample, other DNA sequences also encode this same CDR3.

There are 14 residues in the CDR3. V lost 4 bases and J 2 bases, leaving 10 bases between the germline ends. Looked up from germline, CDR1 is LGHDT and CDR2 is YNNKEL (reference sequence). The rearrangement joins TRBV3-1 (or the pseudogene TRBV3-2) to TRBJ2-3, with D unclear. This sequence originates from a young woman with acute COVID-19. The sequenced material came from PBMCs or T cells enriched from blood (not recorded which). The CDR3 DNA reads as TGTGCCAGCAGCCCTTCTAGAAACACAGATACGCAGTATTTT. It is translated as CASSPSRNTDTQYF.